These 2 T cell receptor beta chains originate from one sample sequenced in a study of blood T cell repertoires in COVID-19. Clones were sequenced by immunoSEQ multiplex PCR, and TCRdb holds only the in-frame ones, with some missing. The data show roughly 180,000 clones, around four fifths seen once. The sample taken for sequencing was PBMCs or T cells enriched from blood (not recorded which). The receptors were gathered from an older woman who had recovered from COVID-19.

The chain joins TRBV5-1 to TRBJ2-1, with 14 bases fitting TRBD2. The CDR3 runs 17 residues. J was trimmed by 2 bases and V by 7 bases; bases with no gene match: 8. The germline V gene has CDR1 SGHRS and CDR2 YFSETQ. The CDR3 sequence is CASLLGTSGGTYNEQFF. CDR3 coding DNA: TGCGCCAGCCTCCTAGGGACTAGCGGGGGTACCTACAATGAGCAGTTCTTC.

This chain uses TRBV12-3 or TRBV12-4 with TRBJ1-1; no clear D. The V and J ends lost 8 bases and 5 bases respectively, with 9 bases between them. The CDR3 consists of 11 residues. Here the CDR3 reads CASATRTEAFF. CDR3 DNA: TGTGCCAGCGCTACCCGGACTGAAGCTTTCTTT.